The source of this T cell receptor (beta chain) is a study of T-cell memory formation after mild COVID-19. Overall study: TCR clusters were mostly confined to one donor each.

Study results and limitations: The main location of contracting CD4+ clones was CM and EM, and that of contracting CD8+ clones was EMRA. Day 15 to 85 contractors were CD4/CD8 balanced; later expanders leaned CD4+.

TCRdb independently ran MiXCR on the 5' RACE reads; one entry per CDR3 protein. Of hundreds of thousands of distinct CDR3 sequences in the sample, 18% are singletons; the top ten hold around a fifth. Trimming pared 7 bases from V and 6 bases from J, leaving 10 bases between. CDR1 SNHLY and CDR2 FYNNEI come from the germline V gene. This CDR3 contains 12 residues. Points on this clonotype: What it binds is unknown.

The TCR sequence derives from a man in his late teens or twenties who had mild COVID-19 (a few samples of this study predate the infection). Cell type and time point are not known. The V and J genes are TRBV2 and TRBJ2-1; D is perhaps TRBD1 or TRBD2 (6 bases each). Input material: PBMCs or a T cell subset sorted from them (not recorded which). Here the CDR3 DNA reads TGTGCCAGCACGGGGGCGCCCAATGAGCAGTTCTTC. Translated, it gives CASTGAPNEQFF.